A selection of T cell receptor beta chains follows, all from one sample in a study of T cells in Graves' hyperthyroidism and ophthalmopathy. TCRdb processed the multiplex PCR reads anew with MiXCR; each CDR3 protein has one entry. In the table there are 500,000 to 750,000 distinct CDR3 sequences, under 60% of which are singletons. Sequencing used peripheral blood or thyroid tissue (not recorded which). The receptors come from a woman between 18 and 29 years old with Graves' hyperthyroidism. Both conserved end residues are part of each CDR3. D genes are given only for firm matches. The size of a clone is reported for some rows only, either as once, few or many, or as a class for expanded clones.

D gene,J gene,V gene,clone size,CDR3 protein,CDR3 DNA
-,TRBJ2-5,TRBV28,few,CASSLSKGTQYF,TGTGCCAGCAGTTTATCGAAGGGGACCCAGTACTTC
-,TRBJ2-7,TRBV11-1,many,CASSHLGGSDEQYF,TGTGCCAGCAGCCACCTGGGGGGCTCGGACGAGCAGTACTTC
-,TRBJ2-1,TRBV7-2,-,CASSLDSLANNEQFF,TGTGCCAGCAGCTTAGATTCGTTAGCGAACAATGAGCAGTTCTTC
-,TRBJ1-1,TRBV18,few,CASSPSVSQNTEAFF,TGTGCCAGCTCACCAAGCGTTTCACAAAACACTGAAGCTTTCTTT
-,TRBJ1-5,TRBV20-1,few,CSANGLSETYQETQHF,TGCAGTGCGAACGGGCTGAGCGAGACCTACCAAGAGACCCAGCATTTT
TRBD1,TRBJ1-1,TRBV29-1,many,CSVCTTGVNTEAFF,TGCAGCGTTTGTACGACAGGGGTGAACACTGAAGCTTTCTTT
TRBD1,TRBJ1-1,TRBV4-2,many,CASSKIGDRGTEAFF,TGTGCCAGCAGCAAAATCGGGGACAGGGGGACTGAAGCTTTCTTT
-,TRBJ1-5,TRBV29-1,-,CSPANQPQHF,TGCAGCCCAGCCAATCAGCCCCAGCATTTT
-,TRBJ2-7,TRBV12-3/TRBV12-4,many,CASSLAGLQYF,TGTGCCAGCAGTTTAGCGGGGCTCCAGTACTTC
-,TRBJ1-5,TRBV29-1,-,CSLSAAQGNQPQHF,TGCAGCTTAAGCGCAGCACAGGGTAATCAGCCCCAGCATTTT
-,TRBJ2-5,TRBV18,-,CASSPPYLRAETQYF,TGTGCCAGCTCACCACCTTATCTGCGCGCGGAGACCCAGTACTTC
TRBD2,TRBJ2-3,TRBV24-1,few,CATSDFTSGNTDTQYF,TGTGCCACCAGTGATTTCACTAGCGGTAACACAGATACGCAGTATTTT
TRBD2,TRBJ2-7,TRBV25-1,-,CASSAGRRGAAGEQYF,TGTGCCAGCAGTGCTGGCCGCCGGGGCGCAGCGGGGGAGCAGTACTTC
-,TRBJ1-1,TRBV7-2,many,CASSLVQSEAFF,TGTGCCAGCAGCCTAGTCCAGTCGGAAGCTTTCTTT
-,TRBJ1-5,TRBV15,-,CATSSPDDSLNQPQHF,TGTGCCACCAGCAGCCCGGATGACAGCCTAAATCAGCCCCAGCATTTT
-,TRBJ1-4,TRBV7-2,-,CASSFSNSNEKLFF,TGTGCCAGCAGCTTTTCAAACAGTAATGAAAAACTGTTTTTT
-,TRBJ1-2,TRBV6-2/TRBV6-3,many,CASSARGRDYGYTF,TGTGCCAGCAGTGCCCGGGGCCGGGACTATGGCTACACCTTC
TRBD2,TRBJ2-7,TRBV7-2,-,CASSPRNGRAGNEQYF,TGTGCCAGCAGCCCCCGTAACGGGAGGGCGGGGAATGAGCAGTACTTC
-,TRBJ1-2,TRBV25-1,many,CASSDHRARYGYTF,TGTGCCAGCAGTGATCACAGGGCCCGCTATGGCTACACCTTC
-,TRBJ2-7,TRBV29-1,-,CSLILVSYEQYF,TGCAGCCTGATACTAGTATCCTACGAGCAGTACTTC
-,TRBJ1-1,TRBV19,many,CASSLSGPDEAFF,TGTGCCAGTAGTCTTTCCGGGCCGGATGAAGCTTTCTTT
-,TRBJ2-7,TRBV24-1,-,CATSARDSYNEQYF,TGTGCCACCAGCGCTAGGGATTCCTACAATGAGCAGTACTTC
TRBD1,TRBJ2-7,TRBV29-1,many,CSVAGRQGVIYEQYF,TGCAGCGTCGCAGGCCGACAGGGGGTAATCTACGAGCAGTACTTC
TRBD2,TRBJ2-7,TRBV10-3,once,CAISATSGIGYEQYF,TGTGCCATCAGCGCGACTAGCGGGATTGGCTACGAGCAGTACTTC
TRBD1,TRBJ1-5,TRBV14,many,CASSPRDRRNQPQHF,TGTGCCAGCAGCCCAAGGGACAGGAGAAATCAGCCCCAGCATTTT
-,TRBJ1-6,TRBV5-8,many,CASSSGTRGSPLHF,TGTGCCAGCAGCTCCGGGACCCGCGGTTCACCCCTCCACTTT
-,TRBJ1-6,TRBV18,many,CASSPTGLVDSPLHF,TGTGCCAGCTCACCTACAGGGCTTGTGGATTCACCCCTCCACTTT
-,TRBJ2-3,TRBV7-2,-,CASSRRQGTDTQYF,TGTGCCAGCAGCCGAAGACAGGGCACAGATACGCAGTATTTT